The clone carrying this T cell receptor beta chain was observed a handful of times. These data are taken from a study of patients and donors after allogeneic stem cell transplantation. V shed 2 bases, J shed 0 bases, and the junction held 8 bases outside the gene matches. This CDR3 region has 18 residues. TCRdb re-derived calls from the RT-PCR reads in MiXCR, one entry per CDR3 protein. The table lists approximately 200,000 distinct CDR3 sequences, around 41% of them singletons, with about 33% in the top ten. Sequenced input: blood, either unsorted or a sorted T cell fraction (not recorded which). The rearrangement links TRBV12-3 or TRBV12-4 to TRBJ2-1; 9 bases match TRBD1. The source is a human donor who was either an allogeneic HSCT recipient or a stem cell or donor lymphocyte infusion donor (not recorded which). It is not recorded whose cells these are; they may come from a transplant donor. Written as DNA, the CDR3 is TGTGCCAGCAGTTTACCCCGGACAGGGGAGAGCTCCTACAATGAGCAGTTCTTC. As protein: CASSLPRTGESSYNEQFF.